This TCR beta chain was recorded in a study of blood T cells in healthy people across ages. A note on this clonotype: As yet, its antigen is unknown.

The germline V gene encodes CDR1 SQVTM and CDR2 ANQGSEA. Trimming removed 7 bases at V and 1 base at J, with 9 bases between. The CDR3 spans 12 residues. Study-wide findings and caveats: TCR beta diversity per million T cells fell roughly linearly with age.

The second PCR ran about 6 to 11 cycles with a sample-barcoded 5' primer and J-beta primers. TCRdb independently ran MiXCR on the 5' RACE reads; one entry per CDR3 protein. This sample has over 950,000 distinct CDR3 sequences; roughly half occur once, and the top ten carry 20% to 25%. The sequenced sample consisted of blood. The sequence derives from a woman aged 55 to 70 in good health. The chain recombines TRBV29-1 with TRBJ2-3, with unresolved D. The CDR3 sequence: CSGLDGTDTQYF. CDR3 nucleotides: TGCAGCGGCCTGGACGGCACAGATACGCAGTATTTT.